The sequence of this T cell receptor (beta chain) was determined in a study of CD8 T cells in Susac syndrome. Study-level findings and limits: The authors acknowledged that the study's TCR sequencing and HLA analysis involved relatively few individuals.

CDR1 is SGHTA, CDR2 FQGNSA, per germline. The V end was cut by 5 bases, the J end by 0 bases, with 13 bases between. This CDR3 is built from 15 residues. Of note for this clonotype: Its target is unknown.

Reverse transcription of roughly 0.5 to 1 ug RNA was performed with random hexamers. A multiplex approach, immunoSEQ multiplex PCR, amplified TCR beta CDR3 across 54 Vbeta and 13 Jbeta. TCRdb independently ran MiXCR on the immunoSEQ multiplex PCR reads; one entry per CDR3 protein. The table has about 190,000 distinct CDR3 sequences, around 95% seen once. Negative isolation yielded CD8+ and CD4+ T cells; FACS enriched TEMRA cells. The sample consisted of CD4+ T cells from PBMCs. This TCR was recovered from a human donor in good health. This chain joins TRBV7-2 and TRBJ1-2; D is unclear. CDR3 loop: CASSLGWEPNYGYTF. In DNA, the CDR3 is TGTGCCAGCAGCCTGGGCTGGGAACCTAACTATGGCTACACCTTC.